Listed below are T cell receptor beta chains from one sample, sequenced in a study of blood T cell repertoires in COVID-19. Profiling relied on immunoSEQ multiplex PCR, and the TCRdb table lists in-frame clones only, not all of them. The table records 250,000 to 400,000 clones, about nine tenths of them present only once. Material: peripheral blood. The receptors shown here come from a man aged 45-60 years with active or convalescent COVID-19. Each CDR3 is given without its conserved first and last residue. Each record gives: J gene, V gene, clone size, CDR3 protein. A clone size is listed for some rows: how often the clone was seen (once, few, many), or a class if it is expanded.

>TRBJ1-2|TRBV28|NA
ASSSGGQGLYGYT
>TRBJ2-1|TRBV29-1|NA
SVDEGGDEQF
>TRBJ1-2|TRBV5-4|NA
ASSLTGVNT
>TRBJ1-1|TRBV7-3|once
ASSFRGLTGHTEAF
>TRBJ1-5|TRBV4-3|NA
ASSQGSGDQPQH
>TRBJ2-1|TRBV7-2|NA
ASSSDRGQEQF
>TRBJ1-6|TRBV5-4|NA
ASSFPGQGSASPLH
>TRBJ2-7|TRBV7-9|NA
ASSLGLAGTHEQY
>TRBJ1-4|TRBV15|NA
ATSRAGQSNEKLF
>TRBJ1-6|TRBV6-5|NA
ASQLPSSYNSPLH
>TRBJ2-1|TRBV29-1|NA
SIRRGGVNNEQF
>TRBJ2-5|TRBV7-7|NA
ASSLGLAGYQETQY
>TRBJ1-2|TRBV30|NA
AWSVDRGSGYT
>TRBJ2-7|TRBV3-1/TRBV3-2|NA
ASSLTAGSYEQY
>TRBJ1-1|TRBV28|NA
ASSSGDRSNTEAF
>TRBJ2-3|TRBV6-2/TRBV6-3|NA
ASSYGPSGGSDTQY
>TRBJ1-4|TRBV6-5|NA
ASSLTALWEKLF
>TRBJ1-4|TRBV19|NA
ASSNPQGGNEKLF
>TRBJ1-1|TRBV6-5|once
ASSPTGNAEAF
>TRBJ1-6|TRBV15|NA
ATSTTGGYSPLH
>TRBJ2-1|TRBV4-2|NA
ASSQVGGRSGNEQF
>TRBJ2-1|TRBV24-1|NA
ATSDPGTGSNEQF
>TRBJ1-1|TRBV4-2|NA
ASSQELRNWEGNTEAF
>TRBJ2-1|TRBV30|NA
AWSVGGTNEQF